Given below is one T cell receptor beta chain in context. The data were obtained in a study of control samples from healthy donors and cancer patients. This CDR3 comprises 14 residues. Germline V gene lookup returns CDR1 MNHNY and CDR2 SVGAGI (reference sequence). V was trimmed by 0 bases and J by 5 bases, leaving 10 bases between them. The table came from immunoSEQ multiplex PCR; TCRdb's copy has only in-frame clones and leaves some out. The sample gives 130,000 to 150,000 clones, 93% of which show up once; more than 5% is in the top ten. This clonotype was sampled from a man aged 18 to 29 in good health. The sequenced material came from blood. The V gene is TRBV6-6, the J gene TRBJ1-1; D not resolved. The CDR3 region is CASSYSRVGTEAFF. The DNA for the CDR3 is TGTGCCAGCAGTTACTCGCGGGTTGGGACTGAAGCTTTCTTT.